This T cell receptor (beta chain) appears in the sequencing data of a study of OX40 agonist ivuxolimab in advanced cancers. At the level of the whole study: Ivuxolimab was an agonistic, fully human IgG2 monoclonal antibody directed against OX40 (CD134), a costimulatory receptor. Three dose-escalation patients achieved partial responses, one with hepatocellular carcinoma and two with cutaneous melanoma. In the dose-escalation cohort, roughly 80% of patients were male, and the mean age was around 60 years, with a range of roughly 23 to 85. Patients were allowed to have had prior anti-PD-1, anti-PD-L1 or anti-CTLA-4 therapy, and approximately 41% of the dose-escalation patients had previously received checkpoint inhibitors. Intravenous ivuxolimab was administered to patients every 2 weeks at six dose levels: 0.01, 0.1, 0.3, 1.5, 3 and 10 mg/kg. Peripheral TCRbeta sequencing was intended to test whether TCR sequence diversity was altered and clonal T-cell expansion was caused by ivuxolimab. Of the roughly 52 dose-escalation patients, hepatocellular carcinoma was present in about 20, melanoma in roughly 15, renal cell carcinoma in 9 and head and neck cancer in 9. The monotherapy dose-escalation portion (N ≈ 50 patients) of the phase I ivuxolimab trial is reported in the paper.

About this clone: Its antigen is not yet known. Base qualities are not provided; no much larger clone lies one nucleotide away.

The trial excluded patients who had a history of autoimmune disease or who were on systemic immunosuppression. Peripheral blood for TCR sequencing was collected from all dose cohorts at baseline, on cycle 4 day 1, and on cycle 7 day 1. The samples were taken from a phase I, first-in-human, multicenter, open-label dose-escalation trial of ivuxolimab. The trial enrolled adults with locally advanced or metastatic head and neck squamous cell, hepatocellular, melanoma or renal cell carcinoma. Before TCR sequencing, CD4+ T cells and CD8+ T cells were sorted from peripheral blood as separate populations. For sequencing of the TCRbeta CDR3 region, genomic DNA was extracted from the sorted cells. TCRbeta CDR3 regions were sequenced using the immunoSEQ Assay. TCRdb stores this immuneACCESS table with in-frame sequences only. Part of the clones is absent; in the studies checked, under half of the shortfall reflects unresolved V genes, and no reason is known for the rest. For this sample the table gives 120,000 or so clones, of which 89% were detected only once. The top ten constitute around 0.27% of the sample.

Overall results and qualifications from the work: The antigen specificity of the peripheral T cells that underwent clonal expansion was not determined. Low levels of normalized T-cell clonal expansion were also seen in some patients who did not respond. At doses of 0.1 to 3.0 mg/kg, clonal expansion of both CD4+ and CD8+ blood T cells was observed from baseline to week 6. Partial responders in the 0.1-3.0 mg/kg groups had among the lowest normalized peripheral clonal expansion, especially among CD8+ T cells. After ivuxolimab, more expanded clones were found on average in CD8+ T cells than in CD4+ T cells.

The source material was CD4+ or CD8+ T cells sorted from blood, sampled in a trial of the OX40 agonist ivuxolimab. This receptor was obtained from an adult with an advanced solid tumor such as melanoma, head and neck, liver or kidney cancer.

The sequenced DNA: TGTGCCAGCAGCCCTCTGGGGGGGGCTGGTGGCTACACCTTC. Its protein reads: CASSPLGGAGGYTF. The chain is made from TRBV14 and TRBJ1-2; D gene: possibly TRBD1, on 6 matching bases. The CDR3 has 14 amino acids, counting the end cysteine and phenylalanine. Only the CDR3 DNA is retained, 42 bases long and in frame from the first base. Trimming at the junction amounts to 4 bases on V and 7 bases on J, and the germline ends lie 16 bases apart. Via the germline V gene, CDR1 is SGHDN and CDR2 FVKESK.